This T cell receptor beta chain derives from a study of CD8 T cells in ankylosing spondylitis. Using its own MiXCR run on the 5' RACE reads, TCRdb lists one record per CDR3 protein. The sample contains more than 650,000 distinct CDR3 sequences, approximately 12% of which appear only once. A note on this clonotype: Its matching antigen is unknown.

The CDR3 consists of 15 residues. Germline CDR1 is SGHNT and CDR2 is YENEEA. V lost 1 base and J 3 bases, leaving 13 bases between the germline ends. The study, taken as a whole, reports: About 8 highly homologous variants made up a TCR beta motif that seemed to typify ankylosing spondylitis blood.

The V call is TRBV11-3, the J call TRBJ2-7, with D perhaps TRBD1 (7 bases). Input material: blood, either unsorted or a sorted T cell fraction (not recorded which). This clonotype originated in a male donor with ankylosing spondylitis. CDR3 loop: CASSLGGDSFYEQYF. The CDR3 region has the DNA TGTGCCAGCAGCTTAGGCGGGGACAGCTTCTACGAGCAGTACTTC.